This T cell receptor beta chain derives from a study of shared clonotypes between healthy human individuals. Of note for this clone: Antigen specificity is unknown.

Study-wide findings and caveats: An anticipated effect of sequencing depth on clonotype sharing among donors was recognized.

Germline V gives CDR1 KGHSH, CDR2 LQKENI. The CDR3 extends over 19 amino acids. Trimming cost V 3 bases and J 2 bases; bases outside gene matches: 12. Ten immunoSEQ deep assay plates were used by the authors to sequence unsorted PBMC DNA. Produced via immunoSEQ multiplex PCR; TCRdb's table is partial and in-frame only. This repertoire shows a few hundred thousand clones, 65% to 80% found once; its top ten account for roughly 12%. The sequence derives from a woman aged 40 to 50 in good health. Some clones in this sample may be carry-over from other donors' samples. What was sequenced was PBMCs. This sequence joins TRBV18 and TRBJ2-7; 14 nucleotides line up with TRBD2. For the CDR3, the DNA is TGTGCCAGCTCACCTCCCTCGGGGACTAGCGGGAGCCTTCCCTACGAGCAGTACTTC. Amino acids: CASSPPSGTSGSLPYEQYF.